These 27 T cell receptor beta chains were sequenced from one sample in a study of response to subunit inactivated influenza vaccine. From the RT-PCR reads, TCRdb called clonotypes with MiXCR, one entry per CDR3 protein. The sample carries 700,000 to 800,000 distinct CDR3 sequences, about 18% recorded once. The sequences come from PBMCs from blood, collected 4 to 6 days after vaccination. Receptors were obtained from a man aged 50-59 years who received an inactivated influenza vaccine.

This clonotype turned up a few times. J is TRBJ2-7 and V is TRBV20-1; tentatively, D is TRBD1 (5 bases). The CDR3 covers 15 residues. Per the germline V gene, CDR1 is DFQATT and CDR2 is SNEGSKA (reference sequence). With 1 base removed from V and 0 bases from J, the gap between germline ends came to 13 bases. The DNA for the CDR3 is TGCAGTGCTAGAGCTCCTAGACAGAGCTCCTACGAGCAGTACTTC. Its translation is CSARAPRQSSYEQYF.

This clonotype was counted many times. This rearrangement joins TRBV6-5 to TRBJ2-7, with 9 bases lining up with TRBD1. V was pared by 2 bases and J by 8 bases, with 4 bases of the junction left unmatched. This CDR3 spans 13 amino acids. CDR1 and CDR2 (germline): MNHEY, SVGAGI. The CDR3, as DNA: TGTGCCAGCAGTTACCCGGGACAGGGTAAGCAGTACTTC. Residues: CASSYPGQGKQYF.

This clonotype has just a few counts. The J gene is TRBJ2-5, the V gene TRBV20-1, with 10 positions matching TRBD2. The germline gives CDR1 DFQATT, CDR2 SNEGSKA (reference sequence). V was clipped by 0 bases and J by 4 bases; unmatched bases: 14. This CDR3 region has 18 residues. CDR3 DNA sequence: TGCAGTGCTAGAGATCTGTATGAGCGGGGGGGTGGGGCAGAGACCCAGTACTTC. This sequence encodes CSARDLYERGGGAETQYF.

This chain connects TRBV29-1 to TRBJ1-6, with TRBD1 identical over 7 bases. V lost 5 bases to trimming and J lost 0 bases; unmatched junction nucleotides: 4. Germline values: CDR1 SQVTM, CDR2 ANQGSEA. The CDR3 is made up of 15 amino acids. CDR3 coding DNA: TGCAGCGTTACACAGGGGAGCTCCTATAATTCACCCCTCCACTTT. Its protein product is CSVTQGSSYNSPLHF. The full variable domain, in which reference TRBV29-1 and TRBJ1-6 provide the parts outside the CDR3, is SAVISQKPSRDICQRGTSLTIQCQVDSQVTMMFWYRQQPGQSLTLIATANQGSEATYESGFVIDKFPISRPNLTFSTLTVSNMSPEDSSIYLCSVTQGSSYNSPLHFGNGTRLTVT.

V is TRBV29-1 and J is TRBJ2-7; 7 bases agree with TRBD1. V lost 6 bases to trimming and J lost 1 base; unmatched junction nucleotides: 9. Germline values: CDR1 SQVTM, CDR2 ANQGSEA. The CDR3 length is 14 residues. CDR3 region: CSVADRDGSYEQYF. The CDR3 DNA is TGCAGCGTCGCTGACAGGGACGGGTCCTACGAGCAGTACTTC.

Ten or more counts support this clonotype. CDR3 in DNA: TGTGCCAGCAGCCAATATCGACTAGCGGGAAGGGTCGATGAGCAGTTCTTC. It specifies CASSQYRLAGRVDEQFF. This chain links TRBV6-1 with TRBJ2-1, with TRBD2 matching 11 bases. The CDR3 spans 17 residues. CDR1 and CDR2 from the germline V gene are MNHNS and SASEGT. Trimming at V came to 6 bases and at J to 8 bases, leaving 15 bases not matched to a gene.

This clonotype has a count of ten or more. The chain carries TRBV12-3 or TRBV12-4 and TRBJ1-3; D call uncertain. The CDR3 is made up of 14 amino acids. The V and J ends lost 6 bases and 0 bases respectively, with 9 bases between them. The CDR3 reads CASSSYSSGNTIYF. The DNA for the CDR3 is TGTGCCAGCAGCTCATACAGCTCTGGAAACACCATATATTTT.

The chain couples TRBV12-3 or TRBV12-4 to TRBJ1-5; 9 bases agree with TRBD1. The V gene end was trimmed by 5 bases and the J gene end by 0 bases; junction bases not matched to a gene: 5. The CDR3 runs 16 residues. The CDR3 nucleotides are TGTGCCAGCAGTCCGGGACAGGGACCTAGCAATCAGCCCCAGCATTTT. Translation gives CASSPGQGPSNQPQHF.

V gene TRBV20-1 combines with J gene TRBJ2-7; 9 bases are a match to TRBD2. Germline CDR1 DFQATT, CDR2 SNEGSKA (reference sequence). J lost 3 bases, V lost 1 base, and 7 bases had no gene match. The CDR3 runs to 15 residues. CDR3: CSARGVAGAFYEQYF. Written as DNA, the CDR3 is TGCAGTGCTAGAGGGGTAGCGGGGGCCTTCTACGAGCAGTACTTC.

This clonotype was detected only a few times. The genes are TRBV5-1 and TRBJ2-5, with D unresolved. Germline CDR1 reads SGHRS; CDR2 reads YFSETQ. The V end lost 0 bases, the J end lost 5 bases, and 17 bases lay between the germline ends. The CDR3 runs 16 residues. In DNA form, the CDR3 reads TGCGCCAGCAGCTTGGGCGGTGGGATCGGGTTGGAGACCCAGTACTTC. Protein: CASSLGGGIGLETQYF.

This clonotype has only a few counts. In nucleotides, the CDR3 is TGCGCCAGCAGCCCCTCTAGCGAGGAGGTCTACGAGCAGTACTTC. Translated, it gives CASSPSSEEVYEQYF. This chain links TRBV5-1 with TRBJ2-7; TRBD2 might be the D (6 bases). CDR3 length: 15 residues. Germline-derived CDR1 and CDR2 are SGHRS and YFSETQ. The germline V and J ends were trimmed by 4 bases and 3 bases, with 17 bases remaining between them.

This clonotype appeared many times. Here the CDR3 DNA reads TGTGCCAGCGGCAAACCTTACAATGAGCAGTTCTTC. This gives the protein CASGKPYNEQFF. V and J are TRBV7-2 and TRBJ2-1, with D uncertain. Per germline, CDR1 SGHTA and CDR2 FQGNSA. V was trimmed by 8 bases and J by 4 bases, leaving 9 bases between them. This CDR3 is 12 amino acids long.

CDR3 amino acids: CASSQDRRGGGGYTF. As DNA, the CDR3 is TGTGCCAGCAGCCAAGATAGGCGGGGCGGAGGCGGCTACACCTTC. This chain uses TRBV3-1 with TRBJ1-2, with a tentative D call TRBD1 (5 bases). V lost 0 bases, J lost 8 bases, and 16 bases lay in between. Germline CDR1 is LGHDT and CDR2 is YNNKEL (reference sequence). This CDR3 is 15 amino acids long.

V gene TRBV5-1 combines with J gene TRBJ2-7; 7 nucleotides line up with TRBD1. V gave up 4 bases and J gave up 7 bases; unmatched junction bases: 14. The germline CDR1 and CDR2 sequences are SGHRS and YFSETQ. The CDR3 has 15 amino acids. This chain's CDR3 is CASSQQTTGPGEQYF. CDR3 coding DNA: TGCGCCAGCAGCCAGCAGACGACAGGGCCGGGGGAGCAGTACTTC.

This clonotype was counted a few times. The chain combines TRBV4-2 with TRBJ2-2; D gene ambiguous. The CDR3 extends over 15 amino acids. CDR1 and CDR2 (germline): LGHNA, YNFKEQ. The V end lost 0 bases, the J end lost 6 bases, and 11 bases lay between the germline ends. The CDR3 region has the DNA TGTGCCAGCAGCCAAGAGTTCGGTCTGGCCGGGGAGCTGTTTTTT. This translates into CASSQEFGLAGELFF.

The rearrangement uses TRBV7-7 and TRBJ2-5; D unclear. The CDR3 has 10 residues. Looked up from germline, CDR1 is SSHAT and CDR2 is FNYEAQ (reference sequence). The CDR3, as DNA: TGTGACTTCAGGCAAGAGACCCAGTACTTC. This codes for CDFRQETQYF. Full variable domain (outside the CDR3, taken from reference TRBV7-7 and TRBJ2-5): GAGVSQSPRYKVTKRGQDVTLRCDPISSHATLYWYQQALGQGPEFLTYFNYEAQPDKSGLPSDRFSAERPEGSISTLTIQRTEQRDSAMYRCDFRQETQYFGPGTRLLVL.

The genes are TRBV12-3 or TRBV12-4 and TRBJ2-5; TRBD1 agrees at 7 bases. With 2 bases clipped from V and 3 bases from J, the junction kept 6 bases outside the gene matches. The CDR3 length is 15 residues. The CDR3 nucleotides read TGTGCCAGCAGTTTATGGCAGGGGGTAAAAGAGACCCAGTACTTC. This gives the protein CASSLWQGVKETQYF.

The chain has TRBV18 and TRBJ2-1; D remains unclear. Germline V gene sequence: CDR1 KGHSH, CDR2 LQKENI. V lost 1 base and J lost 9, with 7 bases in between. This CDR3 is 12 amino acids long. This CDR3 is CASSPRYAEQFF. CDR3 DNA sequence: TGTGCCAGCTCACCACGGTATGCTGAGCAGTTCTTC.

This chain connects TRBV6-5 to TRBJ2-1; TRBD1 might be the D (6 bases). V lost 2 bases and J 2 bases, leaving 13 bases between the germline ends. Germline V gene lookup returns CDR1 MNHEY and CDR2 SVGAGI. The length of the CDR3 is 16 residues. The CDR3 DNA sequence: TGTGCCAGCAGTTACAGGTTGGGGACAACCTACAATGAGCAGTTCTTC. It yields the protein CASSYRLGTTYNEQFF.

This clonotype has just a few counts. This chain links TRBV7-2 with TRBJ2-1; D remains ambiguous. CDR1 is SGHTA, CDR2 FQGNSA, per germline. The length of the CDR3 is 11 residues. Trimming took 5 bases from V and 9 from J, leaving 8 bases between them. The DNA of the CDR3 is TGTGCCAGCAGCGGCCCGAGTGAGCAGTTCTTC. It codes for CASSGPSEQFF.

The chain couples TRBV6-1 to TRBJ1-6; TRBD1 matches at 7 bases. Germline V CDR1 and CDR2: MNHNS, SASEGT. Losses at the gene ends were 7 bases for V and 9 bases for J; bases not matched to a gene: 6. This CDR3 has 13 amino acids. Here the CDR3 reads CASIDRAGSPLHF. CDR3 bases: TGTGCCAGCATCGACAGGGCAGGTTCACCCCTCCACTTT.

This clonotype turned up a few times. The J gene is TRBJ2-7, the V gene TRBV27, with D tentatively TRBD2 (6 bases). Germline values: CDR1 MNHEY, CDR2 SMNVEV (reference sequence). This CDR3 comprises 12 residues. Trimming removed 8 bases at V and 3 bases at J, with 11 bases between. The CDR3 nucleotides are TGTGCCAGCGGACGGGGGAACTACGAGCAGTACTTC. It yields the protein CASGRGNYEQYF.

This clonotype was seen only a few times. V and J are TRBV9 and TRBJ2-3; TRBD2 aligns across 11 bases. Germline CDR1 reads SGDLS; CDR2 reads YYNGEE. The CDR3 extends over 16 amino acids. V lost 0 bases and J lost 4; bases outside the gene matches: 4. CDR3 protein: CASSVVAGGPADTQYF. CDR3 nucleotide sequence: TGTGCCAGCAGCGTAGTAGCGGGAGGGCCGGCAGATACGCAGTATTTT.

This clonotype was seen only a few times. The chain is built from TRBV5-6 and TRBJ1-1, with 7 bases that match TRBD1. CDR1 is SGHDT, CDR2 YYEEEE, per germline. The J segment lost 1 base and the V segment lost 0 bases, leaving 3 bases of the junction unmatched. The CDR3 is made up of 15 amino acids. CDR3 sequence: CASSLGGGSNTEAFF. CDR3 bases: TGTGCCAGCAGCTTGGGAGGGGGCTCGAACACTGAAGCTTTCTTT.

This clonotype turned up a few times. CDR3 sequence reads: CASSLRGWEKLFF. DNA of the CDR3: TGTGCCAGCAGCCTCCGGGGATGGGAAAAACTGTTTTTT. The chain uses TRBV4-2 and TRBJ1-4; no reliable D call. Deletions cut 4 bases from V and 8 bases from J, with 11 bases between. The CDR3 is made up of 13 amino acids. Germline values: CDR1 LGHNA, CDR2 YNFKEQ.

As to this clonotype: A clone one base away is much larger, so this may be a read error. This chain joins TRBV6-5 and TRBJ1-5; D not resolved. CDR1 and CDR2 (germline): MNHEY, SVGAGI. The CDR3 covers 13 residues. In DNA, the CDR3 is TGTGCCAGCAGTTCTCTTAGCAAACAGCCCCAGCATTTT. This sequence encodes CASSSLSKQPQHF.

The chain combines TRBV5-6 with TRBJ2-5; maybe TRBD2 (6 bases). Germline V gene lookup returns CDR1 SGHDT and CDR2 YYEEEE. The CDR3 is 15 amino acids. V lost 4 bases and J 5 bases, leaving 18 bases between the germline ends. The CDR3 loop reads CASSKDLTSRETQYF. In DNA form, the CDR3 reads TGTGCCAGCAGCAAAGACTTGACTAGTCGGGAGACCCAGTACTTC.